The T cell receptor (beta chain) described here comes from a study of cytomegalovirus exposure and HLA in healthy donors. Produced via immunoSEQ multiplex PCR; TCRdb's table is partial and in-frame only. The sample yields approximately 120,000 clones, 85% to 90% seen once. This clone was observed once. Its antigen is as yet unknown. Per the germline V gene, CDR1 is SNHLY and CDR2 is FYNNEI. V was pared by 7 bases and J by 7 bases, with 14 bases between. CDR3 length: 14 amino acids. Broader study findings: Cytomegalovirus association was assigned to approximately 180 TCR beta chains.

The chain is built from TRBV2 and TRBJ1-6, with D possibly being TRBD1 (6 bases). The source of this sequence is a woman between 18 and 29 years old in good health and CMV-seronegative. The sequencing input was PBMCs. The CDR3 nucleotides are TGTGCCAGCATTCGAGGACAGTACAATTCACCCCTCCACTTT. Encoded protein: CASIRGQYNSPLHF.